The entry below gives a single TCR beta chain sequence along with its context. Its antigen is undetermined. The sample originates from a study of Ad26.COV2.S vaccination and SARS-CoV-2 variants. Study at large: Each vaccinee took Ad26.COV2.S intramuscularly, once or twice 56 days apart.

Clones were sequenced by immunoSEQ multiplex PCR, and TCRdb holds only the in-frame ones, with some missing. The profile shows hundreds of thousands of clones, roughly 90% of them singletons. The V end was cut by 2 bases, the J end by 2 bases, with 11 bases between. Germline-derived CDR1 and CDR2 are SGHKS and YYEKEE (reference sequence). The CDR3 is 15 residues long. Overall study findings and caveats: Following vaccination, spike-specific CD8+ and CD4+ T cell responses reportedly exhibited substantial breadth. Recipients of either vaccine or placebo displayed similar breadth of non-spike TCRs.

Treatment specified: around 19 received Ad26.COV2.S at low or high dose, single or two shots; roughly five received placebo; per-sample allocation not given. Collection of samples fell on day 63 after the first vaccine or placebo injection. The donor's status was that of an adult aged 18-55 years in Boston. The chain joins TRBV5-5 to TRBJ1-3; D not certain. The source of this sequence is a person between 18 and 65 years old who received the Ad26.COV2.S COVID-19 vaccine or a placebo. The material was peripheral blood, obtained in a trial of Ad26.COV2.S vaccine versus placebo. The CDR3 is CASSFGWMAGNTIYF. The CDR3 region has the DNA TGTGCCAGCAGCTTCGGGTGGATGGCTGGAAACACCATATATTTT.